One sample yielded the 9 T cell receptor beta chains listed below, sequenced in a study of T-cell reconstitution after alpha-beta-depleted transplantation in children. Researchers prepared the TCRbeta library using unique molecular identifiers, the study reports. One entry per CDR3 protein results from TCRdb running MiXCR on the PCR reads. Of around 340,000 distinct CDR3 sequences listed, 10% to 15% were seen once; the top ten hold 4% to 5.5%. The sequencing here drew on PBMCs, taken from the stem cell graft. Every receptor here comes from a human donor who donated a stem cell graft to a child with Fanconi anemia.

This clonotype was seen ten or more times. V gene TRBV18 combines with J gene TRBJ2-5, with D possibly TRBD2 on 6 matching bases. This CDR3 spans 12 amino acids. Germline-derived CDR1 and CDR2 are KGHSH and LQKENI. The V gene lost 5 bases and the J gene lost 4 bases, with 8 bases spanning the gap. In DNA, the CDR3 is TGTGCCAGCTCAGCGGGGCCAGAGACCCAGTACTTC. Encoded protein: CASSAGPETQYF.

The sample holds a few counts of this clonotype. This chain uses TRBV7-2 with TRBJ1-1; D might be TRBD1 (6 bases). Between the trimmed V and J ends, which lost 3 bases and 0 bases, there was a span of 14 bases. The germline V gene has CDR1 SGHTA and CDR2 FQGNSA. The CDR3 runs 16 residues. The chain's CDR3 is CASSFGQRAMNTEAFF. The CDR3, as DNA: TGTGCCAGCAGCTTTGGACAGAGGGCGATGAACACTGAAGCTTTCTTT.

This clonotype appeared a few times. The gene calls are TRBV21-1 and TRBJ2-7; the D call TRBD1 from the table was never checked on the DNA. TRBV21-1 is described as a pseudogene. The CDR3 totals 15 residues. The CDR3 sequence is CASSMGAGDGYEQYV. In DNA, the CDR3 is TGTGCCAGCAGCATGGGGGCAGGGGATGGCTACGAGCAGTACGTC.

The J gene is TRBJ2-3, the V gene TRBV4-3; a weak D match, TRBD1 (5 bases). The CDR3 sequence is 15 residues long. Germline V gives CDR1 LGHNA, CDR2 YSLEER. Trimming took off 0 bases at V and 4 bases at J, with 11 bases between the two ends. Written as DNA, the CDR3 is TGCGCCAGCAGCCAAGAGGGGTTGGGGCCAGATACGCAGTATTTT. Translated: CASSQEGLGPDTQYF.

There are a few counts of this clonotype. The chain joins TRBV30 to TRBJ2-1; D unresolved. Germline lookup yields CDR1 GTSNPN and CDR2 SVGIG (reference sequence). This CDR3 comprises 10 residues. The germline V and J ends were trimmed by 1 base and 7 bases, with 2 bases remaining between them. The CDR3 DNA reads TGTGCCTGGAGTGCTAATGAGCAGTTCTTC. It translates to CAWSANEQFF.

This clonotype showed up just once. CDR3 loop: CASSQAFSGNTEAFF. Here the CDR3 DNA reads TGTGCCAGCAGCCAAGCGTTTTCAGGGAACACTGAAGCTTTCTTT. The rearrangement uses TRBV3-1 and TRBJ1-1, with D hard to call. Per germline, CDR1 LGHDT and CDR2 YNNKEL (reference sequence). The CDR3 is 15 residues long. Trimming removed 1 base at V and 1 base at J, with 10 bases between. Drawing the rest from reference TRBV3-1 and TRBJ1-1, the complete variable domain is DTAVSQTPKYLVTQMGNDKSIKCEQNLGHDTMYWYKQDSKKFLKIMFSYNNKELIINETVPNRFSPKSPDKAHLNLHINSLELGDSAVYFCASSQAFSGNTEAFFGQGTRLTVV.

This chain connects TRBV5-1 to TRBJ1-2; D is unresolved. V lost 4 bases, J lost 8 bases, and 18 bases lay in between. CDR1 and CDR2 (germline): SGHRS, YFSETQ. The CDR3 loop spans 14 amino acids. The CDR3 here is CASSTLSGPAGYTF. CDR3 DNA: TGCGCCAGCAGCACGTTATCGGGCCCGGCAGGCTACACCTTC.

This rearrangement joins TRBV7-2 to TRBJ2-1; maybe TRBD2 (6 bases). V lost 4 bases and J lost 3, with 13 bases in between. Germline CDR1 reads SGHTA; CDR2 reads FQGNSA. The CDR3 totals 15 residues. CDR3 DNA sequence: TGTGCCAGCAGCTATGCGGGGATCATCTACAATGAGCAGTTCTTC. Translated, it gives CASSYAGIIYNEQFF.

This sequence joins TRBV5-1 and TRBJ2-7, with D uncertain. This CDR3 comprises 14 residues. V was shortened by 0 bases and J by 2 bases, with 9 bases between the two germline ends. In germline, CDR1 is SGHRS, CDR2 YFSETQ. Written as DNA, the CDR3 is TGCGCCAGCAGCTTGGGACTGCCGACCTACGAGCAGTACTTC. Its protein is CASSLGLPTYEQYF. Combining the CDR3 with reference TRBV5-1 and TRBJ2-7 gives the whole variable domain KAGVTQTPRYLIKTRGQQVTLSCSPISGHRSVSWYQQTPGQGLQFLFEYFSETQRNKGNFPGRFSGRQFSNSRSEMNVSTLELGDSALYLCASSLGLPTYEQYFGPGTRLTVT.